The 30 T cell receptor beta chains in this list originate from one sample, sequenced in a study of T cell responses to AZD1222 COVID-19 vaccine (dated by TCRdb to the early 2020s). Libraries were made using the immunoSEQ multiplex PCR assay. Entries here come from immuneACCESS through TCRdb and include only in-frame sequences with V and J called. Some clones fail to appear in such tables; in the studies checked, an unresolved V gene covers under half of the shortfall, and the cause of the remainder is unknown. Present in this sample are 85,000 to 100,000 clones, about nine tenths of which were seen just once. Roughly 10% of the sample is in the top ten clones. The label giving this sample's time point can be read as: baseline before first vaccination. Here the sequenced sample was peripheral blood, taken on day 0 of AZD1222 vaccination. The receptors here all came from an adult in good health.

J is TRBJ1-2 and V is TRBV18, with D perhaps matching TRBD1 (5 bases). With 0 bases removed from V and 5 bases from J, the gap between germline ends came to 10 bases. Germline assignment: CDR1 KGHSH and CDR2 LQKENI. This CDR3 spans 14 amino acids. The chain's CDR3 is CASSPPRQTYGYTF. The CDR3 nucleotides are TGTGCCAGCTCACCACCGCGACAGACGTATGGCTACACCTTC.

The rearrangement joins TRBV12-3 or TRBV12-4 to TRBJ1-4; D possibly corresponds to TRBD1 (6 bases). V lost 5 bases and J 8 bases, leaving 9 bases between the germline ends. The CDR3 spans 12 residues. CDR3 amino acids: CASSPQGEKLFF. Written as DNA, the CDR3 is TGTGCCAGCAGTCCACAGGGAGAAAAACTGTTTTTT.

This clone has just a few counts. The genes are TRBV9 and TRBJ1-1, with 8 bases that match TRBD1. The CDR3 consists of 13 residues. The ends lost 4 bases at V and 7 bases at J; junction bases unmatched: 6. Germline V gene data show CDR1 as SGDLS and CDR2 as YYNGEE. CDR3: CASSLRGQGEAFF. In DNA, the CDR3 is TGTGCCAGCAGCCTCAGGGGGCAGGGTGAAGCTTTCTTT.

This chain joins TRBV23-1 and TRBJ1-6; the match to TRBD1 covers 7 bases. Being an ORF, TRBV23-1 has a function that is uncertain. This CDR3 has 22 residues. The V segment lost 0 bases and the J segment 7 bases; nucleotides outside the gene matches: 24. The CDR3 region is CASSQSGPRGPRHRQGNSPLHF. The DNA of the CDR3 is TGCGCCAGCAGTCAATCGGGCCCACGGGGACCTCGCCACAGACAGGGCAATTCACCCCTCCACTTT.

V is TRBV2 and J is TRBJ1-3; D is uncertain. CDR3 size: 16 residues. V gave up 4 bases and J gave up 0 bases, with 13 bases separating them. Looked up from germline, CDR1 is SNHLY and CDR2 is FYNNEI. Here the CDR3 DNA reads TGTGCCAGCAGTGCTGGCAGGAGATCCTCTGGAAACACCATATATTTT. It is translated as CASSAGRRSSGNTIYF.

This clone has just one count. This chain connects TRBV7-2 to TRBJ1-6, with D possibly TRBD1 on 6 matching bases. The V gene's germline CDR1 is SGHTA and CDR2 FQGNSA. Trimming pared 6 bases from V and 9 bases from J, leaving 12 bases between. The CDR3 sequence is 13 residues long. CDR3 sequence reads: CASSRTGRSPLHF. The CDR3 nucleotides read TGTGCCAGCAGTCGTACAGGGCGTTCACCCCTCCACTTT. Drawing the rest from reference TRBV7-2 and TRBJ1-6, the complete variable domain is GAGVSQSPSNKVTEKGKDVELRCDPISGHTALYWYRQSLGQGLEFLIYFQGNSAPDKSGLPSDRFSAERTGGSVSTLTIQRTQQEDSAVYLCASSRTGRSPLHFGNGTRLTVT.

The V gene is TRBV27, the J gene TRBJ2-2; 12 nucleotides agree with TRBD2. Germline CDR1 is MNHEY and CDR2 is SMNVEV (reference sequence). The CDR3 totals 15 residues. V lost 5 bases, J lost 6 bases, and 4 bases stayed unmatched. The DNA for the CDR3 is TGTGCCAGCAGTAGACTAGCGGGAGTTGCCGGGGAGCTGTTTTTT. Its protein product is CASSRLAGVAGELFF.

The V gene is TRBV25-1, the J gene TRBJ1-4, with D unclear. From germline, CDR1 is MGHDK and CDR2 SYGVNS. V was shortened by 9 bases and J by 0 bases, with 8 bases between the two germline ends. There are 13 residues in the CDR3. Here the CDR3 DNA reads TGTGCCAGTGCCGGGACAACTAATGAAAAACTGTTTTTT. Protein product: CASAGTTNEKLFF.

CDR3 sequence (DNA): TGTGCCAGTAGTATCCGGGGGGCGAACGAAAAACTGTTTTTT. It codes for CASSIRGANEKLFF. This rearrangement joins TRBV19 to TRBJ1-4; D is perhaps TRBD1 (6 bases). The CDR3 covers 14 residues. With 3 bases removed from V and 8 bases from J, the gap between germline ends came to 13 bases. CDR1 is LNHDA, CDR2 SQIVND, per germline (reference sequence).

DNA of the CDR3: TGTGCCAGCAGTCGGACTAGCGGTAGCACAGATACGCAGTATTTT. Translating gives CASSRTSGSTDTQYF. The chain carries TRBV4-2 and TRBJ2-3; 10 nucleotides line up with TRBD2. Germline CDR1 is LGHNA and CDR2 is YNFKEQ. Trimming took 6 bases from V and 0 from J; bases not matched to a gene: 3. This CDR3 spans 15 amino acids.

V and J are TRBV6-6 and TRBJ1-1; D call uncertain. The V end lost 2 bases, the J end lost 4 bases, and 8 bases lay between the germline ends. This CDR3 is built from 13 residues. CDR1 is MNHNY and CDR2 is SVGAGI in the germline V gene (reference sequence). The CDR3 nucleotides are TGTGCCAGCAGTTACAGGGATCCCACTGAAGCTTTCTTT. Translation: CASSYRDPTEAFF.

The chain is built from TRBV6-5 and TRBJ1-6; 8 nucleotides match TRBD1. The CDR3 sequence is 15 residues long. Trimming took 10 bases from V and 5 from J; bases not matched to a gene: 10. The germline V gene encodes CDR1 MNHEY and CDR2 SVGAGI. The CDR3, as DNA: TGTGCCACCCTCGCGGACAGGGAACATAATTCACCCCTCCACTTT. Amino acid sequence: CATLADREHNSPLHF.

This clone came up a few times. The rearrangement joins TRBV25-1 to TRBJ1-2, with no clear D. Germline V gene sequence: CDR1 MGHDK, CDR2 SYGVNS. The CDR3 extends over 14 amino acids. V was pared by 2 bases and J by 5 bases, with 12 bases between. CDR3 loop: CASSEVWEGYGYTF. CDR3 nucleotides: TGTGCCAGCAGTGAAGTGTGGGAAGGATATGGCTACACCTTC.

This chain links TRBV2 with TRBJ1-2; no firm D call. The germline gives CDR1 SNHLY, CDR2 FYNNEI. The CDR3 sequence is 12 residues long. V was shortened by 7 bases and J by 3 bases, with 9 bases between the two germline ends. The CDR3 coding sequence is TGTGCCAGCAATCTCGAGCACTATGGCTACACCTTC. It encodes CASNLEHYGYTF.

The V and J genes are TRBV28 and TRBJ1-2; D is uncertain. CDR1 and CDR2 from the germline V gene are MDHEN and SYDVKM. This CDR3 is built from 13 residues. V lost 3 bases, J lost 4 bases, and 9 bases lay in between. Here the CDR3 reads CASSLRQPYGYTF. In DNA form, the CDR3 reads TGTGCCAGCAGTTTGCGGCAGCCCTATGGCTACACCTTC.

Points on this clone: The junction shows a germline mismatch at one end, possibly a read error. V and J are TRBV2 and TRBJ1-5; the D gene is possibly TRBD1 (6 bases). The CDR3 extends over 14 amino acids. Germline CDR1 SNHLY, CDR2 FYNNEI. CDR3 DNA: TGTGCCAGCAATGAACAGGGACGATTAAATGCCCAGCATTTT. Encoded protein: CASNEQGRLNAQHF.

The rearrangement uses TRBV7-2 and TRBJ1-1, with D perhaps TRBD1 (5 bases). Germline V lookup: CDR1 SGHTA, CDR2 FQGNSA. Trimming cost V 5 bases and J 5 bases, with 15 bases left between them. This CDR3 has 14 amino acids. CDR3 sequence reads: CASSPRGRGTEAFF. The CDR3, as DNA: TGTGCCAGCAGCCCGAGGGGCCGTGGGACTGAAGCTTTCTTT.

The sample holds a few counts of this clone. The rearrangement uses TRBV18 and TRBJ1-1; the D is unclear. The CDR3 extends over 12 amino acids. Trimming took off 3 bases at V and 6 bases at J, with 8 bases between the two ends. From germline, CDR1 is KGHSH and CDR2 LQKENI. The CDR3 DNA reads TGTGCCAGCTCACCCGACCTAGCTGAAGCTTTCTTT. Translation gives CASSPDLAEAFF.

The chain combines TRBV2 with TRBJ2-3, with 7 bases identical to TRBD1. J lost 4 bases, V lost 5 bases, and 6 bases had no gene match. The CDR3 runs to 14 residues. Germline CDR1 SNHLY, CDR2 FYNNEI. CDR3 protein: CASSKGQEPDTQYF. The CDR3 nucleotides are TGTGCCAGCAGTAAAGGACAGGAACCAGATACGCAGTATTTT.

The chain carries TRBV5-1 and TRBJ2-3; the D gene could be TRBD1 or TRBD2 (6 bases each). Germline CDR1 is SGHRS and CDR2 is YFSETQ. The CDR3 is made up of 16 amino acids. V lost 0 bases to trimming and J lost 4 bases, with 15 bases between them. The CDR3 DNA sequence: TGCGCCAGCAGCTTGGAGCCAGGAGGGGGAGCAGATACGCAGTATTTT. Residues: CASSLEPGGGADTQYF.

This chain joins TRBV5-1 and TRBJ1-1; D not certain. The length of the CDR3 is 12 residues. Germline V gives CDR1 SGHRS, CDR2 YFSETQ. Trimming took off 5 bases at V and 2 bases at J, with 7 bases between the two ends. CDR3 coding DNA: TGCGCCAGCAGACGGGATAACACTGAAGCTTTCTTT. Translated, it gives CASRRDNTEAFF.

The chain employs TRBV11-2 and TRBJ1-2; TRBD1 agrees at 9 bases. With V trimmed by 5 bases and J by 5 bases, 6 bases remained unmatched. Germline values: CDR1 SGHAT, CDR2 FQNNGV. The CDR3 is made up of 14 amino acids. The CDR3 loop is CASSLRTGDYGYTF. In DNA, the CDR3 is TGTGCCAGCAGCCTCCGGACAGGGGATTATGGCTACACCTTC. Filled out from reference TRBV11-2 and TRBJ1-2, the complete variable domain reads EAGVAQSPRYKIIEKRQSVAFWCNPISGHATLYWYQQILGQGPKLLIQFQNNGVVDDSQLPKDRFSAERLKGVDSTLKIQPAKLEDSAVYLCASSLRTGDYGYTFGSGTRLTVV.

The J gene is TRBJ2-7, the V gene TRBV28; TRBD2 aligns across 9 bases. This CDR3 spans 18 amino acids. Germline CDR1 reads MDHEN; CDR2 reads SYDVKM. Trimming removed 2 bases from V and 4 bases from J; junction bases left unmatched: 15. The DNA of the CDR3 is TGTGCCAGCAGTTTAGGTTTAGCGGGGGACATAGCTCCGTACGAGCAGTACTTC. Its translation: CASSLGLAGDIAPYEQYF.

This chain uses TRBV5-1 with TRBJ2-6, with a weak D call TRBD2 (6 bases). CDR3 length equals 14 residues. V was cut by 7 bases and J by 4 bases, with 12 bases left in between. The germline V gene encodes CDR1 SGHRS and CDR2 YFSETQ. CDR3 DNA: TGCGCCAGCTTGGAGGGTGCGGGGGCCAACGTCCTGACTTTC. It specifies CASLEGAGANVLTF.

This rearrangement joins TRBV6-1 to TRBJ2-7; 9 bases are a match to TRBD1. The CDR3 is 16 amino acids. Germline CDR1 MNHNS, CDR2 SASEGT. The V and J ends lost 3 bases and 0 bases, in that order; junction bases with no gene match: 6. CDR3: CASSDGTGLVSYEQYF. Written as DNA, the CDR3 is TGTGCCAGCAGTGACGGGACAGGGTTAGTCTCCTACGAGCAGTACTTC.

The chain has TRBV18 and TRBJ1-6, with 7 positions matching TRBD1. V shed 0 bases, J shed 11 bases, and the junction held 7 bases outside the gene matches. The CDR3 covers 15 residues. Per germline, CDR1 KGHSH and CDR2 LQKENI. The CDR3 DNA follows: TGTGCCAGCTCACCACCCGACAGGGTATTGGCACCCCTCCACTTT. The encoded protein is CASSPPDRVLAPLHF.

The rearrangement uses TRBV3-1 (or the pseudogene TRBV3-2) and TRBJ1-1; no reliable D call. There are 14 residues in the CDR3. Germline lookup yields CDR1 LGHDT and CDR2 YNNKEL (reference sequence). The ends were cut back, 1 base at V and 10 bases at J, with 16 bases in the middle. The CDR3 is CASSQGIPELGAFF. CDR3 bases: TGTGCCAGCAGCCAAGGAATTCCGGAACTGGGAGCTTTCTTT.

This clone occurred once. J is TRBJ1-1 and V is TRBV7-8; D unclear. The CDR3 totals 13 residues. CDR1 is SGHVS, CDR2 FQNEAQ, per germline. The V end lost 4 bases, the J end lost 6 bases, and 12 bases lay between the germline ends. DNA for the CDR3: TGTGCCAGCAGCTCGGGTAGACTCGCTGAAGCTTTCTTT. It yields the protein CASSSGRLAEAFF.

As DNA, the CDR3 is TGTGCCAGCAGCTCAGGCAGGGGACTTTTCCCTGGCTACACCTTC. It specifies CASSSGRGLFPGYTF. The chain combines TRBV5-4 with TRBJ1-2; the D gene is possibly TRBD1 (6 bases). The CDR3 spans 15 residues. Germline V CDR1 and CDR2: SGHNT, YYREEE (reference sequence). The V end was cut by 3 bases, the J end by 7 bases, with 19 bases between.

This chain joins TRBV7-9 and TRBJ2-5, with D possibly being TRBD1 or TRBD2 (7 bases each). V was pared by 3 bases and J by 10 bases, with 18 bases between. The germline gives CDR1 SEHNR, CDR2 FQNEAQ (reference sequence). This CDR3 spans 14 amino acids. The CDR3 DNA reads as TGTGCCAGCAGCTTCCGGACAGGTGGGGGGGACCAGTACTTC. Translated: CASSFRTGGGDQYF. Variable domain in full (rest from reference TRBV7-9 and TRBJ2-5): DTGVSQNPRHKITKRGQNVTFRCDPISEHNRLYWYRQTLGQGPEFLTYFQNEAQLEKSRLLSDRFSAERPKGSFSTLEIQRTEQGDSAMYLCASSFRTGGGDQYFGPGTRLLVL.